These T cell receptor beta chains were read from a single sample in a study of CXCR3-negative and CXCR3-positive naive CD8 T cells. TCRdb re-analyzed the 5' RACE reads; it lists each CDR3 protein once, without DNA. The listing contains over 100,000 distinct CDR3 sequences. Sequenced material: naive CXCR3- CD8+ T cells from blood. These receptor sequences come from a human donor in good health. Some clones in this sample may be carry-over from other donors' samples. The CDR3 runs from the conserved cysteine through the conserved F or W. Each record gives: V gene, J gene, CDR3 protein.

V: TRBV28; J: TRBJ2-2; CDR3: CASNMETGGIYTGELFF
V: TRBV9; J: TRBJ1-1; CDR3: CASSVSGAGEAFF
V: TRBV10-3; J: TRBJ2-7; CDR3: CAISDEPAGFSYEQYF
V: TRBV15; J: TRBJ1-2; CDR3: CATSRENSGGDYGYTF
V: TRBV7-2; J: TRBJ2-1; CDR3: CASSSSGLTYNEQFF
V: TRBV28; J: TRBJ2-1; CDR3: CASRETGTGINEQFF
V: TRBV29-1; J: TRBJ2-5; CDR3: CSVGALWETQYF
V: TRBV11-2; J: TRBJ2-5; CDR3: CASSLDLWTTYEQYF
V: TRBV13; J: TRBJ1-2; CDR3: CASSSTGLIYGYTF
V: TRBV6-5; J: TRBJ2-3; CDR3: CASSYGQGYTDTQYF
V: TRBV7-6; J: TRBJ2-7; CDR3: CASSYQGVGAYEQYF
V: TRBV6-2/TRBV6-3; J: TRBJ1-5; CDR3: CASTSSQWSNQPQHF
V: TRBV15; J: TRBJ1-3; CDR3: CATSAVSGNTIYF
V: TRBV21-1; J: TRBJ2-3; CDR3: CASSGGKRVPDTQYF
V: TRBV19; J: TRBJ2-7; CDR3: CASSKGQGAYEQYF
V: TRBV20-1; J: TRBJ2-7; CDR3: CSARKRGGYEQYF
V: TRBV7-8; J: TRBJ1-3; CDR3: CASSAGNSGNTIYF
V: TRBV28; J: TRBJ2-3; CDR3: CASSTYLAGGPNPTDTQYF
V: TRBV20-1; J: TRBJ2-7; CDR3: CSARLLAGASYEQYF
V: TRBV4-1; J: TRBJ2-1; CDR3: CASSQDFGQGGDEQFF
V: TRBV4-2; J: TRBJ2-5; CDR3: CASSQDWFEETQYF
V: TRBV25-1; J: TRBJ2-1; CDR3: CASSDSGTDPYNEQFF
V: TRBV3-1; J: TRBJ2-5; CDR3: CASSHSGLAGQETQYF